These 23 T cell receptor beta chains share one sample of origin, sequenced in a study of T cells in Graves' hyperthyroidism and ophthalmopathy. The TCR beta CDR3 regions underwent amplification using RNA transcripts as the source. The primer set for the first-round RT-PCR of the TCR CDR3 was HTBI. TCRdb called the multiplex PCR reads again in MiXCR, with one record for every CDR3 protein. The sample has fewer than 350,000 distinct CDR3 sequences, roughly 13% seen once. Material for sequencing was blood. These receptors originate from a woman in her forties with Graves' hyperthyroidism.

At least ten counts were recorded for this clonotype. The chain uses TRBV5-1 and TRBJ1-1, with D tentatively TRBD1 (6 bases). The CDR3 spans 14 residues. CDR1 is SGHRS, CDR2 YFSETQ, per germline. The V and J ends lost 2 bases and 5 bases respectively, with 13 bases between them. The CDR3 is CASSFPEGGTEAFF. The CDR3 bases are TGCGCCAGCAGCTTTCCTGAGGGGGGGACTGAAGCTTTCTTT.

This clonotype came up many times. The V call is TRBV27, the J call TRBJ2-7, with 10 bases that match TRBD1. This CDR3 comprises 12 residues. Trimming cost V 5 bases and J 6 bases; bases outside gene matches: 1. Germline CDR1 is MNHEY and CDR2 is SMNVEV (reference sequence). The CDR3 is CASSRDRGEQYF. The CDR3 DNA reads TGTGCCAGCAGTCGGGACAGGGGCGAGCAGTACTTC.

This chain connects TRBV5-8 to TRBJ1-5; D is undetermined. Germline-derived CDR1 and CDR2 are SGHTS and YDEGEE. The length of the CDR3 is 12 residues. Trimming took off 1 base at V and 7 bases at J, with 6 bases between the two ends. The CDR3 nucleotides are TGTGCCAGCAGCTTGTTCTCCCAGCCCCAGCATTTT. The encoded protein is CASSLFSQPQHF.

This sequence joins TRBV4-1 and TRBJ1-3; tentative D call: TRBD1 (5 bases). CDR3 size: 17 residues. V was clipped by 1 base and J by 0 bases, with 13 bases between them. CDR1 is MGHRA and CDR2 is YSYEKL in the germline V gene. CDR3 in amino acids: CASSQAGLKSSGNTIYF. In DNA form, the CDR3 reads TGCGCCAGCAGCCAAGCGGGACTCAAGAGCTCTGGAAACACCATATATTTT.

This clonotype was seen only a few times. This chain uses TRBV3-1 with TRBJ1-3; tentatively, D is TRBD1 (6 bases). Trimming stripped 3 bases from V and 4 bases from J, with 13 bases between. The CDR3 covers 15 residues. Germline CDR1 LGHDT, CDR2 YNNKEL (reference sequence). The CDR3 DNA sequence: TGTGCCAGCAGCCATTTTGGACAGAAAGGAAACACCATATATTTT. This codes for CASSHFGQKGNTIYF.

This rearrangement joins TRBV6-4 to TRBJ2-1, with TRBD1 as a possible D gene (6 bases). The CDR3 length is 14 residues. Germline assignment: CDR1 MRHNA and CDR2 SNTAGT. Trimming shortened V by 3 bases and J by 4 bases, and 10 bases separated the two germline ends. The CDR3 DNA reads TGTGCCAGCAGTGATGGGGGCGGTTACAATGAGCAGTTCTTC. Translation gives CASSDGGGYNEQFF.

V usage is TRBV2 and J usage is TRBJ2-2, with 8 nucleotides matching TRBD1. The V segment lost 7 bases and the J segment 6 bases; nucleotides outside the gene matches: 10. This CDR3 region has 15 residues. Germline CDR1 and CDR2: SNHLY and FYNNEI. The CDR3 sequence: CASTQGAQKAGELFF. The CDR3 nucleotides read TGTGCCAGCACTCAGGGGGCGCAGAAGGCCGGGGAGCTGTTTTTT.

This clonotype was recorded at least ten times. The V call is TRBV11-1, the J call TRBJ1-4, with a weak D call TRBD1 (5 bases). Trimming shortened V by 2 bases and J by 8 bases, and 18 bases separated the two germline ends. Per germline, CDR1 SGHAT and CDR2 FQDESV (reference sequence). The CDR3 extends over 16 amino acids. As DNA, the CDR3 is TGTGCCAGCAGCTTAACTCGGGGACGGCGGGGCGAAAAACTGTTTTTT. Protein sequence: CASSLTRGRRGEKLFF.

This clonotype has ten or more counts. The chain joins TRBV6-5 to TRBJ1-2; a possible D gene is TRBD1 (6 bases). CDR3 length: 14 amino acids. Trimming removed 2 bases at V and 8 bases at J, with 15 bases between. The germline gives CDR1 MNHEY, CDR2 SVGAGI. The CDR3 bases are TGTGCCAGCAGTTACCTTAACAGGGACGAAGGCTACACCTTC. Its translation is CASSYLNRDEGYTF.

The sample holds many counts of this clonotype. DNA of the CDR3: TGTGCCAGCAGTTTGCAAAACATTCAGTACTTC. This gives the protein CASSLQNIQYF. The gene calls are TRBV12-3 or TRBV12-4 and TRBJ2-4; D is unclear. Trimming cost V 3 bases and J 5 bases, with 2 bases left between them. The CDR3 has 11 amino acids.

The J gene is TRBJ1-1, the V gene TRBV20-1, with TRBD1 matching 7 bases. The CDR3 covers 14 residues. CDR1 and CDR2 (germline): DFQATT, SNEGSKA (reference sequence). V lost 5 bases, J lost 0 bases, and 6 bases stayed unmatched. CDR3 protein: CSAGRTGMNTEAFF. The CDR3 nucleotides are TGCAGTGCTGGGAGGACAGGCATGAACACTGAAGCTTTCTTT.

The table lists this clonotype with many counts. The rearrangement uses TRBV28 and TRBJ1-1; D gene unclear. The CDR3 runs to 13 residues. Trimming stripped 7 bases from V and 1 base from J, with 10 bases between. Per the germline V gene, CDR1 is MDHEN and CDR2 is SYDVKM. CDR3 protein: CASTPTQNTEAFF. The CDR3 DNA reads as TGTGCCAGCACCCCGACACAGAACACTGAAGCTTTCTTT.

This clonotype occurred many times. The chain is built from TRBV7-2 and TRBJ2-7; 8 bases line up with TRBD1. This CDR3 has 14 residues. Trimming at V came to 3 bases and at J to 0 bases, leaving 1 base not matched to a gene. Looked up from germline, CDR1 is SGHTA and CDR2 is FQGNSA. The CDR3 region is CASSLDRASYEQYF. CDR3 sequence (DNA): TGTGCCAGCAGCTTGGACAGGGCCTCCTACGAGCAGTACTTC.

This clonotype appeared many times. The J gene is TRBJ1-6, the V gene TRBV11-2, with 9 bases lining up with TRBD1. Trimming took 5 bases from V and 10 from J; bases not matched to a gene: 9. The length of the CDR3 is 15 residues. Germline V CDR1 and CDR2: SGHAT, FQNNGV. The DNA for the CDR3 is TGTGCCAGCAGCCCACAGGGGGCCAGGGGGTCACCCCTCCACTTT. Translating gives CASSPQGARGSPLHF.

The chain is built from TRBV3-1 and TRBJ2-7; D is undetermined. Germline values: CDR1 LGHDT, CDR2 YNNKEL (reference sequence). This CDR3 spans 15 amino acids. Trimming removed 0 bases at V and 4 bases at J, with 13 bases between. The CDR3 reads CASSQDPQRAYEQYF. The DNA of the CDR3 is TGTGCCAGCAGCCAAGATCCCCAGAGAGCGTACGAGCAGTACTTC.

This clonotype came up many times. The CDR3 nucleotides read TGTGCCAGCAGTTACTCGATCGGGACAGCTAGCACAGATACGCAGTATTTT. Amino acids: CASSYSIGTASTDTQYF. This chain links TRBV6-2 or TRBV6-3 with TRBJ2-3, with 7 bases that match TRBD1. The CDR3 totals 17 residues. Germline assignment: CDR1 MNHEY and CDR2 SVGEGT. Germline trimming cut 0 bases from V and 0 bases from J; bases unmatched to any gene: 6.

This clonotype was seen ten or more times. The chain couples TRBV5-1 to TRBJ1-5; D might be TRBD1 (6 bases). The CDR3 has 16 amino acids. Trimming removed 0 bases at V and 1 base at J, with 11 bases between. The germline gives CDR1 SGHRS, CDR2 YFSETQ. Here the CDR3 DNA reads TGCGCCAGCAGCTTGGGACACACAGGGAGCAATCAGCCCCAGCATTTT. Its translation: CASSLGHTGSNQPQHF.

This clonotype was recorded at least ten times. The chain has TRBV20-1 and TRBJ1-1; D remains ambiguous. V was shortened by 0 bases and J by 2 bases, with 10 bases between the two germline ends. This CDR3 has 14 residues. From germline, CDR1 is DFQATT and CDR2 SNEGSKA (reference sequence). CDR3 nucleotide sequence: TGCAGTGCTAGAGATGCCCAGATTAACACTGAAGCTTTCTTT. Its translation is CSARDAQINTEAFF.

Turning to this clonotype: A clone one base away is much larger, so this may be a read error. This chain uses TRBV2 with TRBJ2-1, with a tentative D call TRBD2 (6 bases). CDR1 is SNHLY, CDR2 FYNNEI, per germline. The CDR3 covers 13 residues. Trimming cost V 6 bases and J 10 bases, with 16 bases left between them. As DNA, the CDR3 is TGTGCCAGCAGGAGGCTAGCGACCAAGGAGCAGTTCTTC. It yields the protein CASRRLATKEQFF.

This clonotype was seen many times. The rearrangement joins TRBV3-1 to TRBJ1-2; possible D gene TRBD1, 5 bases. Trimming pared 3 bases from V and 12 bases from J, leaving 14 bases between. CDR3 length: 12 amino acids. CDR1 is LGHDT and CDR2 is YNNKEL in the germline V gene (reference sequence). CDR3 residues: CASSHRGDEDTF. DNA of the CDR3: TGTGCCAGCAGCCATCGAGGGGATGAGGACACCTTC.

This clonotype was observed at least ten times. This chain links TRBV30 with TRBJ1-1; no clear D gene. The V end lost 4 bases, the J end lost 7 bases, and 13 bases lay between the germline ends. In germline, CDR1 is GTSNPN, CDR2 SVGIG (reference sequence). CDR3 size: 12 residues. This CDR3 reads CAWKREPYEAFF. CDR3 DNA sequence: TGTGCCTGGAAAAGGGAGCCCTATGAAGCTTTCTTT.

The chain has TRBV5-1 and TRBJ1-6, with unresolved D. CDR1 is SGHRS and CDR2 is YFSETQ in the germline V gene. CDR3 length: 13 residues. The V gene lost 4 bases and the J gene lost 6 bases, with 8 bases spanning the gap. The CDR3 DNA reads TGCGCCAGCAGCCTGCAACCTAATTCACCCCTCCACTTT. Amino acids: CASSLQPNSPLHF.

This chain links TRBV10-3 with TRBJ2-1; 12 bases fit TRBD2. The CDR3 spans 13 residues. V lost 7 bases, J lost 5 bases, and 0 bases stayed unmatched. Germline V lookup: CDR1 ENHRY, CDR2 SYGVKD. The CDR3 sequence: CAITSGRDNEQFF. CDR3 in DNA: TGTGCCATCACTAGCGGGAGGGACAATGAGCAGTTCTTC.